The table lists the clone carrying this T cell receptor beta chain with many counts. The data were obtained in a study of T-cell memory formation after mild COVID-19. This CDR3 has 16 residues. Trimming stripped 3 bases from V and 1 base from J, with 14 bases between. From germline, CDR1 is SGHTA and CDR2 FQGNSA. Constant-segment primers and 5'RACE yielded cDNA libraries for TCR alpha and TCR beta, each carrying sample barcodes and UMIs. TCRdb used MiXCR to reprocess the 5' RACE reads, holding one entry per CDR3 protein. This sample carries fewer than 200,000 distinct CDR3 sequences, approximately 18% of them seen once, and the ten largest clones take about 4%.

The chain links TRBV7-2 to TRBJ2-3, with D perhaps matching TRBD2 (6 bases). The specimen was PBMCs or a T cell subset sorted from them (not recorded which). This TCR came from a man aged 18 to 30 who had mild COVID-19 (a few samples of this study predate the infection). Cell type and time point are not known. The CDR3 here is CASSLRSGSGTDTQYF. In DNA, the CDR3 is TGTGCCAGCAGCTTGCGATCCGGGAGCGGCACAGATACGCAGTATTTT.